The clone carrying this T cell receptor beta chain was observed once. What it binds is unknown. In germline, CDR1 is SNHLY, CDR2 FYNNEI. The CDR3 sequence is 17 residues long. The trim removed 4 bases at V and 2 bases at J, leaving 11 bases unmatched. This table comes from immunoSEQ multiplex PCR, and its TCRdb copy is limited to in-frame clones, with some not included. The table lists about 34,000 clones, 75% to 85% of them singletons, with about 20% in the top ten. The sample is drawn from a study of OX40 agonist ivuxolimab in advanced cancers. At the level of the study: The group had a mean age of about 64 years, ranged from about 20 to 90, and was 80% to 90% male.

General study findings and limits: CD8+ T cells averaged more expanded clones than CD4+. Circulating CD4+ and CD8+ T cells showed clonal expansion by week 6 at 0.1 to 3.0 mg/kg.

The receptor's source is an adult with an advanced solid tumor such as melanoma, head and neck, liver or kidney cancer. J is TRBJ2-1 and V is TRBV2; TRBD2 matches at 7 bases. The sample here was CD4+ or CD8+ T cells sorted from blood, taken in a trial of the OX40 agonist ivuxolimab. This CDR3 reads CASSGGLAGETYNEQFF. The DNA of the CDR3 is TGTGCCAGCAGTGGAGGTTTGGCGGGAGAGACCTACAATGAGCAGTTCTTC.